The 9 T cell receptor beta chains reported below all come from one sample, sequenced in a study of T cells after yellow fever vaccination. TCRdb reanalysed the 5' RACE reads using MiXCR and keeps one entry per CDR3 protein. Of about 550,000 distinct CDR3 sequences detected, about a fifth appear once; the ten largest clones hold over 11%. The sequenced sample was PBMCs, obtained 15 days after the yellow fever booster vaccination. Receptor source: a man aged 25 to 40 who received the YFV17D yellow fever vaccine.

The sample holds many counts of this clonotype. The genes are TRBV11-2 and TRBJ1-6, with D uncertain. V lost 3 bases and J lost 8, with 14 bases in between. CDR1 and CDR2 (germline): SGHAT, FQNNGV. This CDR3 spans 15 amino acids. CDR3 coding DNA: TGTGCCAGCAGCTTTCATGGAAGAAGTTATTCACCCCTCCACTTT. It encodes CASSFHGRSYSPLHF.

V and J are TRBV20-1 and TRBJ2-1; a possible D gene is TRBD2 (6 bases). The DNA end is more similar to TRBJ2-5, so the J call may be wrong. This CDR3 spans 18 amino acids. Germline V gene data show CDR1 as DFQATT and CDR2 as SNEGSKA (reference sequence). The CDR3 is CSTWGRESASEYQETQYF. The DNA for the CDR3 is TGCAGTACCTGGGGCAGGGAGAGTGCTAGCGAGTACCAAGAGACCCAGTACTTC.

This clonotype was detected ten times or more. This chain uses TRBV29-1 with TRBJ2-5; a weak D match, TRBD2 (5 bases). The germline CDR1 and CDR2 sequences are SQVTM and ANQGSEA. The CDR3 runs to 12 residues. The CDR3: CSCGLSQETQYF. CDR3 in DNA: TGCAGTTGTGGACTGAGCCAAGAGACCCAGTACTTC.

The rearrangement links TRBV7-8 to TRBJ2-2; 8 positions agree with TRBD1. Losses at the gene ends were 6 bases for V and 5 bases for J; bases not matched to a gene: 5. The CDR3 length is 14 residues. Germline V gives CDR1 SGHVS, CDR2 FQNEAQ. CDR3 sequence: CASSPRDRTGELFF. The CDR3 DNA reads as TGTGCCAGCAGTCCGAGGGACAGGACCGGGGAGCTGTTTTTT.

This clonotype turned up a few times. The chain links TRBV15 to TRBJ2-3, with D hard to call. The length of the CDR3 is 17 residues. Trimming left V 5 bases short and J 5 bases short, with 23 bases between. In germline, CDR1 is LNHNV, CDR2 YYDKDF (reference sequence). The chain's CDR3 is CATSSYPFPTRLDTQYF. The CDR3 DNA follows: TGTGCCACCAGCTCCTATCCTTTCCCGACCCGGTTAGATACGCAGTATTTT.

In this sample, this clonotype turned up a few times. V and J are TRBV20-1 and TRBJ2-7; 10 bases are shared with TRBD2. Germline assignment: CDR1 DFQATT and CDR2 SNEGSKA (reference sequence). The V and J ends lost 3 bases and 2 bases, in that order; junction bases with no gene match: 4. The CDR3 contains 14 residues. CDR3 region: CSARTSGYPYEQYF. CDR3 in DNA: TGCAGTGCTAGGACTAGCGGGTATCCCTACGAGCAGTACTTC.

The chain links TRBV7-6 to TRBJ2-3; D is perhaps TRBD1 or TRBD2 (5 bases each). V lost 7 bases, J lost 0 bases, and 11 bases lay in between. The CDR3 covers 14 residues. The germline gives CDR1 SGHVS, CDR2 FNYEAQ. CDR3 DNA sequence: TGTGCCAGCATGGGGGTCCCTAGCACAGATACGCAGTATTTT. Encoded protein: CASMGVPSTDTQYF.

The chain recombines TRBV5-1 with TRBJ2-1; 9 nucleotides match TRBD1. J gave up 5 bases and V 1 base, and 4 bases lay outside the gene matches. The CDR3 covers 15 residues. Germline V gene sequence: CDR1 SGHRS, CDR2 YFSETQ. The CDR3, as DNA: TGCGCCAGCAGCTTGTTTGGGACAGGGAACAATGAGCAGTTCTTC. Translation: CASSLFGTGNNEQFF.

The chain couples TRBV20-1 to TRBJ2-1; TRBD2 matches 9 bases. This CDR3 has 14 amino acids. V gave up 6 bases and J gave up 4 bases; unmatched junction bases: 7. CDR1 DFQATT and CDR2 SNEGSKA come from the germline V gene (reference sequence). The CDR3 DNA sequence: TGCAGTGCAACTAGCGGGTGGTCGTACAATGAGCAGTTCTTC. Translated: CSATSGWSYNEQFF.